Listed below are T cell receptor beta chains from one sample, sequenced in a study of T cells in Graves' hyperthyroidism and ophthalmopathy. TCRdb passed the multiplex PCR reads through MiXCR, listing each CDR3 protein once. The repertoire includes 300,000 to 500,000 distinct CDR3 sequences, more than 12% of them detected once, and approximately 30% sits in the top ten. The sequenced sample was blood. The source is a young woman with Graves' hyperthyroidism. The CDR3 runs from the conserved cysteine through the conserved F or W. A D gene is named only where the DNA matches it firmly. Not all rows give a size; the values are once, few, many and, for expanded clones, a class.

len: 16; j_gene: TRBJ1-5; abundance: few; d_gene: .; v_gene: TRBV19; CDR3aa: CASSGGGSYSNQPQHF; CDR3nt: TGTGCCAGTTCCGGAGGGGGAAGCTATAGCAATCAGCCCCAGCATTTT
len: 14; j_gene: TRBJ2-1; abundance: many; d_gene: .; v_gene: TRBV7-3; CDR3aa: CASSRSGPINEQFF; CDR3nt: TGTGCCAGCAGCAGATCGGGACCTATCAATGAGCAGTTCTTC
len: 13; j_gene: TRBJ2-7; abundance: many; d_gene: .; v_gene: TRBV12-3/TRBV12-4; CDR3aa: CASSLKGIGEQYF; CDR3nt: TGTGCCAGCAGTTTGAAAGGGATTGGGGAGCAGTACTTC
len: 15; j_gene: TRBJ2-1; abundance: few; d_gene: TRBD2; v_gene: TRBV28; CDR3aa: CASSRPGRPYNEQFF; CDR3nt: TGTGCCAGCAGTCGTCCCGGGAGGCCCTACAATGAGCAGTTCTTC
len: 15; j_gene: TRBJ2-1; abundance: few; d_gene: .; v_gene: TRBV29-1; CDR3aa: CSVDGMSLNYNEQFF; CDR3nt: TGCAGCGTTGATGGGATGAGTTTAAACTACAATGAGCAGTTCTTC
len: 14; j_gene: TRBJ2-2; abundance: many; d_gene: .; v_gene: TRBV7-9; CDR3aa: CASHVNPNTGELFF; CDR3nt: TGTGCCAGCCACGTTAACCCGAACACCGGGGAGCTGTTTTTT
len: 16; j_gene: TRBJ2-3; abundance: many; d_gene: .; v_gene: TRBV12-3/TRBV12-4; CDR3aa: CASSLLDPHSTDTQYF; CDR3nt: TGTGCCAGCAGTTTATTGGACCCCCATAGCACAGATACGCAGTATTTT
len: 16; j_gene: TRBJ2-1; abundance: .; d_gene: .; v_gene: TRBV6-5; CDR3aa: CASSYVGRPPYNEQFF; CDR3nt: TGTGCCAGCAGTTACGTCGGACGGCCTCCCTACAATGAGCAGTTCTTC
len: 12; j_gene: TRBJ2-5; abundance: many; d_gene: .; v_gene: TRBV18; CDR3aa: CASSRMEETQYF; CDR3nt: TGTGCCAGCTCACGTATGGAAGAGACCCAGTACTTC
len: 15; j_gene: TRBJ2-1; abundance: many; d_gene: .; v_gene: TRBV29-1; CDR3aa: CSVVPAIGSYNEQFF; CDR3nt: TGCAGCGTTGTACCCGCTATTGGGTCCTACAATGAGCAGTTCTTC
len: 13; j_gene: TRBJ2-1; abundance: .; d_gene: TRBD2; v_gene: TRBV27; CDR3aa: CASSPREGDEQFF; CDR3nt: TGTGCCAGCAGCCCACGGGAGGGGGATGAGCAGTTCTTC
len: 15; j_gene: TRBJ2-3; abundance: .; d_gene: TRBD2; v_gene: TRBV19; CDR3aa: CATQHLAGNTDTQYF; CDR3nt: TGTGCCACCCAACATCTAGCGGGAAATACAGATACGCAGTATTTT
len: 15; j_gene: TRBJ2-7; abundance: many; d_gene: TRBD2; v_gene: TRBV20-1; CDR3aa: CSAAGLAGPSYEQYF; CDR3nt: TGCAGTGCTGCGGGACTAGCGGGCCCCTCCTACGAGCAGTACTTC
len: 16; j_gene: TRBJ1-1; abundance: many; d_gene: .; v_gene: TRBV5-1; CDR3aa: CASSLAEGRTSTEAFF; CDR3nt: TGCGCCAGCAGCTTGGCCGAAGGGAGGACAAGTACTGAAGCTTTCTTT
len: 15; j_gene: TRBJ2-1; abundance: .; d_gene: .; v_gene: TRBV7-9; CDR3aa: CASKNRRGSYNEQFF; CDR3nt: TGTGCCAGCAAAAACCGAAGAGGCTCCTACAATGAGCAGTTCTTC
len: 13; j_gene: TRBJ2-7; abundance: .; d_gene: TRBD2; v_gene: TRBV29-1; CDR3aa: CSGTSGGSYEQYF; CDR3nt: TGCAGCGGTACTAGCGGAGGTTCCTACGAGCAGTACTTC
len: 13; j_gene: TRBJ2-3; abundance: few; d_gene: .; v_gene: TRBV14; CDR3aa: CASSLAPLNTQYF; CDR3nt: TGTGCCAGCAGCCTAGCGCCCCTCAATACGCAGTATTTT
len: 17; j_gene: TRBJ2-7; abundance: few; d_gene: TRBD2; v_gene: TRBV4-1; CDR3aa: CASSQVPGLAGIYEQYF; CDR3nt: TGCGCCAGCAGCCAAGTTCCTGGACTAGCGGGAATCTACGAGCAGTACTTC
len: 14; j_gene: TRBJ1-5; abundance: .; d_gene: .; v_gene: TRBV9; CDR3aa: CASSVEGVGQPQHF; CDR3nt: TGTGCCAGCAGCGTAGAAGGGGTAGGTCAGCCCCAGCATTTT
len: 13; j_gene: TRBJ1-2; abundance: many; d_gene: .; v_gene: TRBV20-1; CDR3aa: CSASEGPLYGYTF; CDR3nt: TGCAGTGCTAGCGAAGGGCCTCTCTATGGCTACACCTTC